The 27 T cell receptor beta chains listed next were all sequenced from one sample in a study of T cell changes during pregnancy in multiple sclerosis. Measured with immunoSEQ multiplex PCR; TCRdb has only the in-frame clones, and not every one. The sample includes roughly 70,000 clones, about nine tenths of them seen just once. The sequencing used peripheral blood, collected in the third trimester of pregnancy. These receptors all come from a female donor with multiple sclerosis, enrolled in a pregnancy study.

The gene calls are TRBV10-1 and TRBJ2-1; 11 bases map to TRBD2. Germline loops: CDR1 WNHNN, CDR2 SYGVQD (reference sequence). There are 16 residues in the CDR3. V gave up 0 bases and J gave up 10 bases; unmatched junction bases: 8. Written as DNA, the CDR3 is TGCGCCAGCAGTGAGTCTACTAGCGGGAGATCATTAGAGCAGTTCTTC. This encodes CASSESTSGRSLEQFF.

The rearrangement uses TRBV6-5 and TRBJ1-6; 7 nucleotides line up with TRBD1. The CDR3 contains 14 residues. Germline V gives CDR1 MNHEY, CDR2 SVGAGI. After removal of 0 bases from V and 9 bases from J, the junction contained 2 bases not matched to a gene. Written as DNA, the CDR3 is TGTGCCAGCAGTTACTCGACAGGGCGTTCACCCCTCCACTTT. Its protein is CASSYSTGRSPLHF.

The chain carries TRBV27 and TRBJ2-1; TRBD2 aligns across 8 bases. CDR3 length: 16 amino acids. Per germline, CDR1 MNHEY and CDR2 SMNVEV (reference sequence). J lost 6 bases, V lost 3 bases, and 10 bases had no gene match. DNA for the CDR3: TGTGCCAGCAGTTTCAGAACGGGAGGGCCGATCAATGAGCAGTTCTTC. It translates to CASSFRTGGPINEQFF.

The chain carries TRBV18 and TRBJ1-1; weak D call: TRBD1 (6 bases). The V end lost 3 bases, the J end lost 1 base, and 12 bases lay between the germline ends. CDR3 length equals 15 residues. The V gene's germline CDR1 is KGHSH and CDR2 LQKENI. CDR3 coding DNA: TGTGCCAGCTCACCTTCTGAACAGGGGAACACTGAAGCTTTCTTT. This translates into CASSPSEQGNTEAFF.

This chain joins TRBV7-2 and TRBJ2-7, with a possible D match to TRBD1 (6 bases). V was shortened by 4 bases and J by 3 bases, with 10 bases between the two germline ends. The CDR3 length is 13 residues. Germline CDR1 and CDR2: SGHTA and FQGNSA. The CDR3 DNA follows: TGTGCCAGCAGCTCGACAGGACGCTACGAGCAGTACTTC. This translates into CASSSTGRYEQYF.

The chain joins TRBV7-9 to TRBJ2-7; D is ambiguous. The ends were cut back, 5 bases at V and 5 bases at J, with 19 bases in the middle. Germline CDR1 is SEHNR and CDR2 is FQNEAQ (reference sequence). The CDR3 covers 15 residues. The CDR3 loop is CASSDQVGPVHEQYF. CDR3 bases: TGTGCCAGCAGCGACCAGGTGGGCCCTGTCCACGAGCAGTACTTC. Filled out from reference TRBV7-9 and TRBJ2-7, the complete variable domain reads DTGVSQNPRHKITKRGQNVTFRCDPISEHNRLYWYRQTLGQGPEFLTYFQNEAQLEKSRLLSDRFSAERPKGSFSTLEIQRTEQGDSAMYLCASSDQVGPVHEQYFGPGTRLTVT.

This clone was picked up a small number of times. CDR3 sequence: CASRGSNYGYTF. CDR3 bases: TGTGCCAGCAGAGGGAGTAATTATGGCTACACCTTC. V usage is TRBV7-9 and J usage is TRBJ1-2; no clear D. Germline-derived CDR1 and CDR2 are SEHNR and FQNEAQ (reference sequence). The CDR3 has 12 amino acids. V shed 6 bases and J shed 5 bases, with 10 bases lying between them.

In its sample, this clone was seen once. This chain connects TRBV5-4 to TRBJ2-1, with 8 bases matching TRBD2. The V gene's germline CDR1 is SGHNT and CDR2 YYREEE (reference sequence). V lost 3 bases, J lost 2 bases, and 13 bases stayed unmatched. The CDR3 covers 18 residues. CDR3 region: CASSSGTSRPSAYNEQFF. The CDR3 coding sequence is TGTGCCAGCAGCTCCGGGACTAGTCGTCCCTCGGCCTACAATGAGCAGTTCTTC.

The V call is TRBV7-2, the J call TRBJ1-2; D gene unclear. Deletions cut 4 bases from V and 8 bases from J, with 17 bases between. The CDR3 sequence is 14 residues long. Germline CDR1 reads SGHTA; CDR2 reads FQGNSA. CDR3 in DNA: TGTGCCAGCAGCTCTGCATTCGGGAGGGAGGGCTACACCTTC. It is translated as CASSSAFGREGYTF.

As concerns this clone: One end of the junction is discordant with germline, which a read error may explain. This sequence joins TRBV7-2 and TRBJ2-7, with 9 bases fitting TRBD2. Germline CDR1 is SGHTA and CDR2 is FQGNSA. The CDR3 totals 14 residues. The CDR3 sequence is CASSISGSSHEQYF. CDR3 DNA: TGTGCCAGCAGCATTAGCGGGAGCTCCCACGAGCAGTACTTC.

V gene TRBV11-2 combines with J gene TRBJ2-1, with TRBD2 as a possible D gene (5 bases). This CDR3 is built from 13 residues. CDR1 SGHAT and CDR2 FQNNGV come from the germline V gene. V dropped 3 bases and J dropped 8 bases, with 11 bases sitting between them. This CDR3 reads CASSFWPRDEQFF. Here the CDR3 DNA reads TGTGCCAGCAGCTTTTGGCCGAGGGATGAGCAGTTCTTC.

The chain has TRBV2 and TRBJ2-5; no definite D call. This CDR3 contains 13 residues. Germline V gives CDR1 SNHLY, CDR2 FYNNEI. V lost 3 bases and J lost 5, with 10 bases in between. This chain's CDR3 is CASSDFARETQYF. DNA for the CDR3: TGTGCCAGCAGTGATTTCGCGAGGGAGACCCAGTACTTC.

The chain is built from TRBV30 and TRBJ2-7, with 9 bases that match TRBD1. V gave up 0 bases and J gave up 5 bases; unmatched junction bases: 11. The CDR3 sequence is 16 residues long. CDR1 is GTSNPN, CDR2 SVGIG, per germline (reference sequence). This CDR3 is CAWSVNSGTGYNEQYF. DNA for the CDR3: TGTGCCTGGAGTGTAAATAGTGGGACAGGGTACAACGAGCAGTACTTC.

CDR3 region: CASSLDRGDLYEQYF. The CDR3 nucleotides read TGCGCCAGCAGCCTTGACAGGGGAGATCTTTACGAGCAGTACTTC. The chain couples TRBV5-1 to TRBJ2-7, with 8 bases fitting TRBD1. The CDR3 consists of 15 residues. CDR1 is SGHRS and CDR2 is YFSETQ in the germline V gene. Germline trimming cut 4 bases from V and 4 bases from J; bases unmatched to any gene: 10.

The rearrangement joins TRBV19 to TRBJ1-1; 7 positions agree with TRBD1. The CDR3 is made up of 13 amino acids. J was trimmed by 2 bases and V by 10 bases; bases with no gene match: 7. Per the germline V gene, CDR1 is LNHDA and CDR2 is SQIVND (reference sequence). The CDR3 DNA reads as TGTGCCACCCTCGGGGACAGCAACACTGAAGCTTTCTTT. This encodes CATLGDSNTEAFF.

The V gene is TRBV11-2, the J gene TRBJ1-2, with D unclear. The germline gives CDR1 SGHAT, CDR2 FQNNGV. V lost 5 bases and J lost 1, with 11 bases in between. The CDR3 runs to 14 residues. This chain's CDR3 is CASSPRGDNYGYTF. The CDR3 DNA follows: TGTGCCAGCAGCCCCCGCGGGGATAACTATGGCTACACCTTC.

V and J are TRBV7-9 and TRBJ2-1, with D unclear. Germline V gives CDR1 SEHNR, CDR2 FQNEAQ (reference sequence). The CDR3 runs to 11 residues. The V end was cut by 5 bases, the J end by 6 bases, with 5 bases between. In nucleotides, the CDR3 is TGTGCCAGCAGCACACCCAATGAGCAGTTCTTC. As protein: CASSTPNEQFF.

The rearrangement joins TRBV30 to TRBJ2-4; TRBD2 matches at 7 bases. Per the germline V gene, CDR1 is GTSNPN and CDR2 is SVGIG (reference sequence). Trimming removed 3 bases from V and 0 bases from J; junction bases left unmatched: 8. This CDR3 comprises 16 residues. CDR3: CAWSVLGGLAKNIQYF. The CDR3 DNA reads as TGTGCCTGGAGCGTCCTGGGAGGGCTAGCCAAAAACATTCAGTACTTC.

The V and J genes are TRBV5-1 and TRBJ1-2; D gene unclear. CDR3 size: 12 residues. Trimming took 1 base from V and 4 from J, leaving 5 bases between them. The V gene's germline CDR1 is SGHRS and CDR2 YFSETQ. The CDR3 DNA reads TGCGCCAGCAGCTTGAACAGCTATGGCTACACCTTC. This sequence encodes CASSLNSYGYTF.

This chain connects TRBV4-1 to TRBJ2-7, with TRBD2 matching 7 bases. CDR3 length: 15 amino acids. CDR1 is MGHRA, CDR2 YSYEKL, per germline. J lost 5 bases, V lost 1 base, and 8 bases had no gene match. In nucleotides, the CDR3 is TGCGCCAGCAGCCAAGGGACTAGGCTCGGGGACGAGCAGTACTTC. As protein: CASSQGTRLGDEQYF.

The chain carries TRBV5-5 and TRBJ2-5; perhaps TRBD1 as D (7 bases). The germline V gene encodes CDR1 SGHKS and CDR2 YYEKEE (reference sequence). Trimming took off 2 bases at V and 5 bases at J, with 16 bases between the two ends. This CDR3 has 15 residues. CDR3 DNA sequence: TGTGCCAGCAGCTTTGAGGAGGGGGCGAGGGAGACCCAGTACTTC. It codes for CASSFEEGARETQYF.

The gene calls are TRBV30 and TRBJ2-3; D is perhaps TRBD2 (7 bases). V was pared by 5 bases and J by 0 bases, with 15 bases between. Germline loops: CDR1 GTSNPN, CDR2 SVGIG (reference sequence). The CDR3 sequence is 15 residues long. The CDR3: CAWGGGGGSTDTQYF. For the CDR3, the DNA is TGTGCCTGGGGTGGGGGGGGCGGGAGCACAGATACGCAGTATTTT. Variable domain in full (rest from reference TRBV30 and TRBJ2-3): SQTIHQWPATLVQPVGSPLSLECTVEGTSNPNLYWYRQAAGRGLQLLFYSVGIGQISSEVPQNLSASRPQDRQFILSSKKLLLSDSGFYLCAWGGGGGSTDTQYFGPGTRLTVL.

The chain uses TRBV19 and TRBJ2-5; TRBD1 aligns across 9 bases. J gave up 1 base and V 6 bases, and 6 bases lay outside the gene matches. This CDR3 has 15 amino acids. Germline lookup yields CDR1 LNHDA and CDR2 SQIVND (reference sequence). The DNA of the CDR3 is TGTGCCAGTAGCGACAGGGGGGAAGTCCAAGAGACCCAGTACTTC. Residues: CASSDRGEVQETQYF.

The rearrangement joins TRBV5-1 to TRBJ2-3; D unresolved. Per germline, CDR1 SGHRS and CDR2 YFSETQ. Trimming left V 1 base short and J 0 bases short, with 6 bases between. This CDR3 is built from 14 residues. Here the CDR3 DNA reads TGCGCCAGCAGCTTGCCCACTAGCACAGATACGCAGTATTTT. It codes for CASSLPTSTDTQYF.

This chain uses TRBV30 with TRBJ1-5; 8 bases map to TRBD1. This CDR3 spans 13 amino acids. V lost 5 bases, J lost 7 bases, and 7 bases stayed unmatched. Germline CDR1 and CDR2: GTSNPN and SVGIG (reference sequence). CDR3 coding DNA: TGTGCCTGGGGGGGAACAGGGGGGCAGCCCCAGCATTTT. Protein sequence: CAWGGTGGQPQHF. The full variable domain, with the rest looked up from reference TRBV30 and TRBJ1-5, is SQTIHQWPATLVQPVGSPLSLECTVEGTSNPNLYWYRQAAGRGLQLLFYSVGIGQISSEVPQNLSASRPQDRQFILSSKKLLLSDSGFYLCAWGGTGGQPQHFGDGTRLSIL.

This chain connects TRBV7-2 to TRBJ1-2; the D is unclear. The germline gives CDR1 SGHTA, CDR2 FQGNSA. This CDR3 contains 12 residues. Trimming took off 5 bases at V and 8 bases at J, with 12 bases between the two ends. The CDR3 spells CASSTRSGGYTF. The CDR3 bases are TGTGCCAGCAGCACCCGATCCGGGGGCTACACCTTC.

The chain joins TRBV6-5 to TRBJ2-5; tentatively, D is TRBD1 (5 bases). Germline V CDR1 and CDR2: MNHEY, SVGAGI. Trimming took off 6 bases at V and 4 bases at J, with 15 bases between the two ends. The CDR3 extends over 14 amino acids. The CDR3 protein is CASSKGDSGETQYF. Here the CDR3 DNA reads TGTGCCAGCAGCAAAGGGGATTCTGGAGAGACCCAGTACTTC.